These 20 T cell receptor beta chains share one sample of origin, sequenced in a study of T cell responses to AZD1222 COVID-19 vaccine. The table came from immunoSEQ multiplex PCR; TCRdb's copy has only in-frame clones and leaves some out. The sample has 110,000 to 150,000 clones, roughly nine tenths seen once. The source was peripheral blood, collected on day 0 of AZD1222 vaccination. These receptors came from an adult in good health.

The chain uses TRBV7-3 and TRBJ2-7; D may match TRBD1 or TRBD2 (5 bases each). This CDR3 has 14 residues. Trimming removed 3 bases from V and 2 bases from J, with 11 bases in between. Germline V gene lookup returns CDR1 SGHTA and CDR2 FQGTGA. CDR3: CASSFSSGPYEQYF. CDR3 DNA: TGTGCCAGCAGCTTTTCTTCGGGACCCTACGAGCAGTACTTC.

The chain uses TRBV18 and TRBJ2-1; TRBD1 matches 10 bases. CDR3 size: 20 residues. The J segment lost 9 bases and the V segment lost 0 bases, leaving 20 bases of the junction unmatched. The germline V gene encodes CDR1 KGHSH and CDR2 LQKENI. As DNA, the CDR3 is TGTGCCAGCTCACCACCGATGAGACAGGGGGCGGGCCCCTCCTGGGGTGAGCAGTTCTTC. Amino acid sequence: CASSPPMRQGAGPSWGEQFF.

CDR3 DNA sequence: TGTGCCAGCAGTTTATTGTTGGGGGTGGGGTCGTTGGACTACACCTTC. This sequence encodes CASSLLLGVGSLDYTF. The genes are TRBV27 and TRBJ1-2, with D maybe TRBD1 (5 bases). Looked up from germline, CDR1 is MNHEY and CDR2 is SMNVEV (reference sequence). The CDR3 runs 16 residues. V was shortened by 1 base and J by 10 bases, with 22 bases between the two germline ends.

The chain links TRBV5-4 to TRBJ2-7; D remains ambiguous. Germline V gives CDR1 SGHNT, CDR2 YYREEE (reference sequence). Deletions cut 3 bases from V and 0 bases from J, with 13 bases between. CDR3 length: 15 residues. The CDR3 DNA is TGTGCCAGCAGCTCCCGCTTTGGCAGCTCCTACGAGCAGTACTTC. Its protein product is CASSSRFGSSYEQYF.

The CDR3 region is CASSVQDAGRNTEAFF. The CDR3 DNA sequence: TGCGCCAGCAGCGTTCAGGATGCGGGTCGGAACACTGAAGCTTTCTTT. This chain uses TRBV5-1 with TRBJ1-1; D ambiguous. The ends were cut back, 4 bases at V and 1 base at J, with 17 bases in the middle. This CDR3 spans 16 amino acids. Germline loops: CDR1 SGHRS, CDR2 YFSETQ.

This sequence joins TRBV11-2 and TRBJ2-2; D assignment may be TRBD1 or TRBD2 (5 bases each). Trimming pared 2 bases from V and 5 bases from J, leaving 15 bases between. Germline CDR1 SGHAT, CDR2 FQNNGV. The CDR3 extends over 16 amino acids. CDR3 region: CASSLWGTKRTGELFF. CDR3 bases: TGTGCCAGCAGCTTATGGGGGACCAAGAGGACCGGGGAGCTGTTTTTT.

This rearrangement joins TRBV10-3 to TRBJ2-5; D is ambiguous. Germline V gene lookup returns CDR1 ENHRY and CDR2 SYGVKD. This CDR3 region has 14 residues. Trimming pared 0 bases from V and 1 base from J, leaving 6 bases between. CDR3 residues: CAISESTFQETQYF. Here the CDR3 DNA reads TGTGCCATCAGTGAGTCGACCTTCCAAGAGACCCAGTACTTC.

This clone came up once. V usage is TRBV28 and J usage is TRBJ1-5, with D perhaps TRBD1 (5 bases). Trimming stripped 3 bases from V and 0 bases from J, with 18 bases between. The CDR3 has 18 amino acids. Germline assignment: CDR1 MDHEN and CDR2 SYDVKM. In DNA form, the CDR3 reads TGTGCCAGCAGTTTGGCCGGGACTGAGTTCGCTAGCAATCAGCCCCAGCATTTT. Encoded protein: CASSLAGTEFASNQPQHF.

The rearrangement uses TRBV2 and TRBJ2-5; D is perhaps TRBD2 (6 bases). The CDR3 is made up of 17 amino acids. Trimming pared 5 bases from V and 2 bases from J, leaving 21 bases between. The germline V gene has CDR1 SNHLY and CDR2 FYNNEI. As DNA, the CDR3 is TGTGCCAGCAGTATTAGGGTTGGGGGAGGAGGGCAAGAGACCCAGTACTTC. Translated, it gives CASSIRVGGGGQETQYF.

The rearrangement links TRBV6-4 to TRBJ2-3; D uncertain. Trimming took 3 bases from V and 0 from J, leaving 4 bases between them. CDR3 size: 13 residues. From germline, CDR1 is MRHNA and CDR2 SNTAGT. CDR3 nucleotide sequence: TGTGCCAGCAGTGAGTCTAGCACAGATACGCAGTATTTT. Translating gives CASSESSTDTQYF.

This sequence joins TRBV28 and TRBJ2-7; TRBD2 agrees at 8 bases. The V and J ends lost 3 bases and 11 bases, in that order; junction bases with no gene match: 6. The CDR3 sequence is 12 residues long. Germline-derived CDR1 and CDR2 are MDHEN and SYDVKM. The CDR3 coding sequence is TGTGCCAGCAGTTTGACCCTCGGGGGGGAGTACTTC. Its protein is CASSLTLGGEYF.

The V call is TRBV28, the J call TRBJ1-2; TRBD1 is a possible D gene (5 bases). Germline V gene data show CDR1 as MDHEN and CDR2 as SYDVKM. The CDR3 extends over 12 amino acids. V lost 10 bases and J 2 bases, leaving 11 bases between the germline ends. The CDR3 bases are TGTGCCACCCCGGGGGGGAACTATGGCTACACCTTC. Encoded protein: CATPGGNYGYTF.

The chain couples TRBV2 to TRBJ2-1; tentatively, D is TRBD1 (5 bases). CDR1 and CDR2 from the germline V gene are SNHLY and FYNNEI. The CDR3 extends over 14 amino acids. The V end was cut by 5 bases, the J end by 4 bases, with 12 bases between. CDR3 nucleotide sequence: TGTGCCAGCAGTCCAGGGAACTATTACAATGAGCAGTTCTTC. This codes for CASSPGNYYNEQFF. The full variable domain, in which reference TRBV2 and TRBJ2-1 provide the parts outside the CDR3, is EPEVTQTPSHQVTQMGQEVILRCVPISNHLYFYWYRQILGQKVEFLVSFYNNEISEKSEIFDDQFSVERPDGSNFTLKIRSTKLEDSAMYFCASSPGNYYNEQFFGPGTRLTVL.

The rearrangement joins TRBV7-2 to TRBJ1-5; 7 nucleotides agree with TRBD1. The CDR3 runs 18 residues. Germline values: CDR1 SGHTA, CDR2 FQGNSA. Trimming took 1 base from V and 2 from J; bases not matched to a gene: 11. In DNA, the CDR3 is TGTGCCAGCAGCTTAGGTTCAGGGGGTGTGGGTGGCAATCAGCCCCAGCATTTT. This gives the protein CASSLGSGGVGGNQPQHF.

The rearrangement uses TRBV5-6 and TRBJ2-5; TRBD2 agrees at 7 bases. The CDR3 contains 14 residues. Losses at the gene ends were 1 base for V and 3 bases for J; bases not matched to a gene: 3. The V gene's germline CDR1 is SGHDT and CDR2 YYEEEE. DNA for the CDR3: TGTGCCAGCAGCTTGTCGGCGGGAGAAGAGACCCAGTACTTC. It translates to CASSLSAGEETQYF.

V usage is TRBV9 and J usage is TRBJ2-3; D is perhaps TRBD2 (5 bases). Per the germline V gene, CDR1 is SGDLS and CDR2 is YYNGEE. Trimming took off 1 base at V and 3 bases at J, with 15 bases between the two ends. The CDR3 runs 16 residues. The CDR3 loop is CASSVSSNPGTDTQYF. The CDR3 DNA reads TGTGCCAGCAGCGTATCCTCAAACCCGGGGACAGATACGCAGTATTTT.

The chain employs TRBV11-2 and TRBJ1-3; D uncertain. The V gene's germline CDR1 is SGHAT and CDR2 FQNNGV. The CDR3 contains 16 residues. V lost 0 bases and J lost 3, with 12 bases in between. The CDR3 sequence: CASSLERAEYGNTIYF. The CDR3 nucleotides read TGTGCCAGCAGCTTAGAGCGAGCGGAATATGGAAACACCATATATTTT.

In its sample, this clone was seen once. J is TRBJ2-1 and V is TRBV10-3, with a weak D call TRBD1 (6 bases). Germline values: CDR1 ENHRY, CDR2 SYGVKD. The CDR3 covers 13 residues. V was pared by 4 bases and J by 9 bases, with 13 bases between. This CDR3 is CAISVRQEGEQFF. CDR3 sequence (DNA): TGTGCCATCAGTGTAAGACAGGAAGGTGAGCAGTTCTTC.

The rearrangement joins TRBV2 to TRBJ2-3; D is unclear. Germline V lookup: CDR1 SNHLY, CDR2 FYNNEI. CDR3 length: 16 amino acids. V gave up 1 base and J gave up 0 bases, with 11 bases separating them. Here the CDR3 DNA reads TGTGCCAGCAGTGAAGAGGTGATCGCTAGCACAGATACGCAGTATTTT. As protein: CASSEEVIASTDTQYF.

This clone was counted only a few times. This sequence joins TRBV28 and TRBJ2-7; 7 nucleotides agree with TRBD1. Unmatched junction bases numbered 12, after V lost 6 bases and J lost 7 bases. CDR3 length equals 14 residues. Germline CDR1 and CDR2: MDHEN and SYDVKM. The CDR3 loop reads CASRHRDSRLEQYF. CDR3 nucleotides: TGTGCCAGCAGGCACCGGGACAGTCGTTTAGAGCAGTACTTC.